Included here is one T cell receptor beta chain sequence, with context. The antigen remains undetermined. The time point denotes: week 11, during vaccination. The content of each vaccine dose was 300 ug of mutant IDH1 20-mer peptide, and topical imiquimod accompanied it. Clones were read by immunoSEQ multiplex PCR, and TCRdb kept only the in-frame ones, dropping some. The sample has 50,000 to 75,000 clones, 75% to 85% seen once. This specimen comes from a study of a mutant IDH1 vaccine in newly diagnosed glioma. The V gene's germline CDR1 is GTSNPN and CDR2 SVGIG (reference sequence). Trimming at V came to 7 bases and at J to 4 bases, leaving 8 bases not matched to a gene. CDR3 length equals 13 residues.

This chain links TRBV30 with TRBJ2-7; 9 bases align to TRBD1. Material: PBMCs, obtained from a glioma patient whose treatment included an IDH1 peptide vaccine. This TCR derives from a man aged 50 to 60 with glioma. This CDR3 reads CAFTGTGQYEQYF. The CDR3 nucleotides read TGTGCCTTTACCGGGACAGGGCAATACGAGCAGTACTTC. The full variable domain, completed using reference TRBV30 and TRBJ2-7, is SQTIHQWPATLVQPVGSPLSLECTVEGTSNPNLYWYRQAAGRGLQLLFYSVGIGQISSEVPQNLSASRPQDRQFILSSKKLLLSDSGFYLCAFTGTGQYEQYFGPGTRLTVT.